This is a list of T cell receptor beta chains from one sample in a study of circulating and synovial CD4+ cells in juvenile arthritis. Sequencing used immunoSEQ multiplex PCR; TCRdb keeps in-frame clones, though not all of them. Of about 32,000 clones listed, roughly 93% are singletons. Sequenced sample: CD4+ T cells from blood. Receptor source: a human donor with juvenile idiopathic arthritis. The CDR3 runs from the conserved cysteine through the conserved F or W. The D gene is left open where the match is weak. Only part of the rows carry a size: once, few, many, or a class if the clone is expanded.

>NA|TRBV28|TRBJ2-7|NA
CASLMQGSYEQYF
TGTGCCAGTCTAATGCAGGGGTCCTACGAGCAGTACTTC
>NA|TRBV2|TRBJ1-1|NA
CASKGDTEAFF
TGTGCCAGCAAGGGGGACACTGAAGCTTTCTTT
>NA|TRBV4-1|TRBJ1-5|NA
CASSPIEASNQPQHF
TGCGCCAGCAGCCCGATAGAGGCGAGCAATCAGCCCCAGCATTTT
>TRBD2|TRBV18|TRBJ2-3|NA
CASSFGGSSDTQYF
TGTGCCAGCTCATTTGGCGGGAGCTCAGATACGCAGTATTTT
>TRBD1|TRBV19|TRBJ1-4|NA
CATNRGRNNEKLFF
TGTGCCACCAACAGGGGCAGAAATAATGAAAAACTGTTTTTT
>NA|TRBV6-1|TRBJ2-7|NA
CASSSYYEQYF
TGTGCCAGCAGCTCTTACTACGAGCAGTACTTC
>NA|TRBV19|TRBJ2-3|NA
CASSRGPGEGNTQYF
TGTGCCAGTAGCCGCGGGCCAGGGGAGGGAAATACGCAGTATTTT
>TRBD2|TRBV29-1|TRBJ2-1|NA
CSVKMKGTSGRDYNEQFF
TGCAGCGTTAAGATGAAGGGGACTAGCGGGAGGGATTACAATGAGCAGTTCTTC
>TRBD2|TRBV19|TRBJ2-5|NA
CASTGLAGGETQYF
TGTGCCAGTACGGGACTAGCGGGAGGAGAGACCCAGTACTTC
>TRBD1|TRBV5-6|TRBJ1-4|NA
CASSVELGRGLTNEKLFF
TGTGCCAGCAGCGTGGAACTCGGCAGGGGGCTCACTAATGAAAAACTGTTTTTT
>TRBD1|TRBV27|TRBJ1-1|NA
CASSHTGGRTEAFF
TGTGCCAGCAGTCACACAGGGGGCAGGACTGAAGCTTTCTTT
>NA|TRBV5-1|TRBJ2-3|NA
CASSLPGTDTQYF
TGCGCCAGCAGCTTGCCCGGGACAGATACGCAGTATTTT
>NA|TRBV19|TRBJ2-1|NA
CASSMEGAHEQFF
TGTGCCAGTAGTATGGAGGGCGCCCATGAGCAGTTCTTC
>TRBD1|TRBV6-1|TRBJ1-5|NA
CASSSDRNQPQHF
TGTGCCAGCAGTTCGGACAGGAATCAGCCCCAGCATTTT
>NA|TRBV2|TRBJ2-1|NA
CASSGSAYNEQFF
TGTGCCAGCAGTGGTTCAGCGTACAATGAGCAGTTCTTC
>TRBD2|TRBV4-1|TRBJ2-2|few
CASSVSGRAGGNTGELFF
TGCGCCAGCAGCGTAAGCGGGAGGGCCGGCGGGAACACCGGGGAGCTGTTTTTT
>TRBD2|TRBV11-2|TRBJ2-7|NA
CASSLGWRGTYEQYF
TGTGCCAGCAGCTTAGGTTGGCGGGGGACCTACGAGCAGTACTTC
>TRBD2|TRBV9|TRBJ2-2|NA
CASSGIGGSRELFF
TGTGCCAGCAGCGGGATCGGGGGGTCCCGGGAGCTGTTTTTT
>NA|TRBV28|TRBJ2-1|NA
CASSFMGGVSYNEQFF
TGTGCCAGCAGTTTTATGGGGGGTGTCTCCTACAATGAGCAGTTCTTC
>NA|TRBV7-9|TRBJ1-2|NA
CASRSRGSNYGYTF
TGTGCCAGCAGATCCAGGGGTTCCAATTATGGCTACACCTTC
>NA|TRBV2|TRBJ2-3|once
CASRPGAVDTQYF
TGTGCCAGCCGCCCAGGGGCGGTAGATACGCAGTATTTT
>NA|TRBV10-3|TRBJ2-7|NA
CAITEQAGDYEQYF
TGTGCCATCACTGAACAAGCAGGGGATTACGAGCAGTACTTC
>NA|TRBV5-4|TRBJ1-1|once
CASSNGGLNTEAFF
TGTGCCAGCAGCAACGGGGGTCTGAACACTGAAGCTTTCTTT
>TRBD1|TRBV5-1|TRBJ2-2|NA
CASSATGANTGELFF
TGCGCCAGCAGCGCGACAGGGGCGAACACCGGGGAGCTGTTTTTT
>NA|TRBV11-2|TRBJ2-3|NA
CASSFGSSNTDTQYF
TGTGCCAGCAGTTTCGGGAGTTCAAACACAGATACGCAGTATTTT
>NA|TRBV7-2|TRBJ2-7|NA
CASSRTVAASYEQYF
TGTGCCAGCAGCCGAACGGTAGCGGCATCCTACGAGCAGTACTTC
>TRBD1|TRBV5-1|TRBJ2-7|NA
CASSLRQGSYEQYF
TGCGCCAGCAGCTTGAGACAGGGAAGCTACGAGCAGTACTTC
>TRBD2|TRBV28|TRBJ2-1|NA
CASSLMGQLGGDEQFF
TGTGCCAGCAGTTTGATGGGCCAGCTCGGGGGGGATGAGCAGTTCTTC
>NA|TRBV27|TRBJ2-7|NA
CASSTSTRFEQYF
TGTGCCAGCAGCACCTCGACTAGGTTCGAGCAGTACTTC
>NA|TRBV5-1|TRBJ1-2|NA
CASSLGDISNYGYTF
TGCGCCAGCAGCTTGGGGGACATATCTAACTATGGCTACACCTTC
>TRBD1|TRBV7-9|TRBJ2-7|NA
CASSNRDRGSYEQYF
TGTGCCAGCAGCAACCGGGACAGGGGTTCCTACGAGCAGTACTTC
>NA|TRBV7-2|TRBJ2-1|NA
CASSLATGNEQFF
TGTGCCAGCAGCTTAGCTACCGGTAATGAGCAGTTCTTC
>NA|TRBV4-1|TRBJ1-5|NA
CASSQDVGGSGQPQHF
TGCGCCAGCAGCCAAGATGTAGGGGGTTCCGGTCAGCCCCAGCATTTT
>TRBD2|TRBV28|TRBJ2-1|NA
CASLLAGVPYNEQFF
TGTGCCAGCTTGCTAGCGGGAGTTCCGTACAATGAGCAGTTCTTC
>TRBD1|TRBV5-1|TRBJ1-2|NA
CASSLDGQGAGYTF
TGCGCCAGCAGCTTGGATGGACAGGGGGCTGGCTACACCTTC
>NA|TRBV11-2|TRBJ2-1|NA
CASSSGRYNEQFF
TGTGCCAGCAGCTCCGGCAGGTACAATGAGCAGTTCTTC
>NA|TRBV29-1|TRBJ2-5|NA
CSVAGAGETQYF
TGCAGCGTAGCCGGAGCGGGAGAGACCCAGTACTTC
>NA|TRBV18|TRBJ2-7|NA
CASSPGQDYEQYF
TGTGCCAGCTCACCTGGGCAGGACTACGAGCAGTACTTC
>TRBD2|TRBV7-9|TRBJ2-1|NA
CASSSSRTSFYNEQFF
TGTGCCAGCAGCTCATCCCGGACTAGCTTTTACAATGAGCAGTTCTTC
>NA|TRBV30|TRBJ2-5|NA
CAWSLQETQYF
TGTGCCTGGAGTCTACAAGAGACCCAGTACTTC